Listed below are T cell receptor beta chains from one sample, sequenced in a study of blood T cell repertoires in COVID-19. TCRdb's copy holds only in-frame clones and misses some; the assay was immunoSEQ multiplex PCR. The sample has some 300,000 clones, 70% to 90% seen once. Sequenced sample: PBMCs or T cells enriched from blood (not recorded which). The receptors originated from a woman between 25 and 40 years old who had recovered from COVID-19. CDR3s include the opening cysteine and the closing phenylalanine or tryptophan. The D gene is left open where the match is weak. Where a row states a size, it is once, few, many or the class of an expanded clone; other rows omit it.

D,J,V,size,DNA,CDR3
NA,TRBJ1-2,TRBV28,NA,TGTGCCAGCAGTTTTCAGGGAACAAGCTATGGCTACACCTTC,CASSFQGTSYGYTF
TRBD1,TRBJ1-1,TRBV7-2,NA,TGTGCCAGCAGCTTAGGACAGCCAGGGGGGAACACTGAAGCTTTCTTT,CASSLGQPGGNTEAFF
NA,TRBJ1-4,TRBV27,NA,TGTGCCAGCACTAATGCAGGGGCCGGTGAAAAACTGTTTTTT,CASTNAGAGEKLFF
TRBD1,TRBJ1-1,TRBV5-1,NA,TGCGCCAGCGGACCCTCCGGGACAGGGGGACCGAACACTGAAGCTTTCTTT,CASGPSGTGGPNTEAFF
NA,TRBJ2-5,TRBV9,NA,TGTGCCAGCAGCTCGTCCTCCCGGGGGAACCAAGAGACCCAGTACTTC,CASSSSSRGNQETQYF
NA,TRBJ2-3,TRBV6-5,NA,TGTGCCAGCAGTCCTGGTCCTAGCCTTGTAACGCAGTATTTT,CASSPGPSLVTQYF
TRBD2,TRBJ2-1,TRBV30,NA,TGTGCCTGGAGTGTACACGGACTAGCGGGAAATGAGCAGTTCTTC,CAWSVHGLAGNEQFF
NA,TRBJ1-4,TRBV29-1,NA,TGCAGCGTTGGGGCAGCCCAGGGAGGACTGTTTTTT,CSVGAAQGGLFF
TRBD1,TRBJ1-5,TRBV7-9,NA,TGTGCCAGCAGCTCTGACAGGGGATATCAGCCCCAGCATTTT,CASSSDRGYQPQHF
TRBD2,TRBJ2-1,TRBV9,NA,TGTGCCAGCAGCCCTAGACCGGGACTAGCGGCGGGTTTGACCTACAATGAGCAGTTCTTC,CASSPRPGLAAGLTYNEQFF
NA,TRBJ1-1,TRBV28,NA,TGTGCCAGCGGGAGGTGGAACACTGAAGCTTTCTTT,CASGRWNTEAFF
NA,TRBJ2-5,TRBV5-4,NA,TGTGCCAGCAGCATGCAGGGCCGGGGGGAGACCCAGTACTTC,CASSMQGRGETQYF
NA,TRBJ1-1,TRBV7-9,once,TGTGCCAGCAGCGCAAGCGTCAGGAACACTGAAGCTTTCTTT,CASSASVRNTEAFF
NA,TRBJ2-5,TRBV6-5,NA,TGTGCCAGCAGCTACGCCGGGGCGGGGAGGAGTTTCCAGTACTTC,CASSYAGAGRSFQYF
NA,TRBJ2-3,TRBV13,NA,TGTGCCAGCCCCGGAGGGCGTGCAGATACGCAGTATTTT,CASPGGRADTQYF
NA,TRBJ2-7,TRBV2,NA,TGTGCCAGCAGTACCCACAGGGTCCGGTACGAGCAGTACTTC,CASSTHRVRYEQYF
NA,TRBJ1-1,TRBV23-1,NA,TGCGCCAGCAGCCCCGGGCCCCCCCAGGGCACAGCTTTCTTT,CASSPGPPQGTAFF
TRBD2,TRBJ2-1,TRBV27,NA,TGTGCCAGCAGGCGGACTAGCGGGAGCTACAATGAGCAGTTCTTC,CASRRTSGSYNEQFF
TRBD2,TRBJ2-2,TRBV13,NA,TGTGCCAGCAGCTCCCTAGCGGGAGGGGTTAACACCGGGGAGCTGTTTTTT,CASSSLAGGVNTGELFF
TRBD1,TRBJ2-2,TRBV30,NA,TGTGCCGGCATGCAGGGACAGGGGAACACCGGGGAGCTGTTTTTT,CAGMQGQGNTGELFF
TRBD1,TRBJ1-1,TRBV19,NA,TGTGCCAGTAGGATGGGACAGGAGAACACTGAAGCTTTCTTT,CASRMGQENTEAFF
NA,TRBJ2-3,TRBV11-1,NA,TGTGCCCCCGACGGGCAGGGGAGCACAGATACGCAGTATTTT,CAPDGQGSTDTQYF
NA,TRBJ1-1,TRBV7-3,NA,TGTGCCAGCAGCCAGGGCCTATGGACTGAAGCTTTCTTT,CASSQGLWTEAFF
NA,TRBJ2-7,TRBV5-6,NA,TGTGCCAGCAGCTTGTGGGCGGGACCCGTTAATTACGAGCAGTACTTC,CASSLWAGPVNYEQYF
TRBD2,TRBJ2-1,TRBV6-5,NA,TGTGCCAGCAGTACTCTAGCGGGAGGCCCTAATGAGCAGTTCTTC,CASSTLAGGPNEQFF